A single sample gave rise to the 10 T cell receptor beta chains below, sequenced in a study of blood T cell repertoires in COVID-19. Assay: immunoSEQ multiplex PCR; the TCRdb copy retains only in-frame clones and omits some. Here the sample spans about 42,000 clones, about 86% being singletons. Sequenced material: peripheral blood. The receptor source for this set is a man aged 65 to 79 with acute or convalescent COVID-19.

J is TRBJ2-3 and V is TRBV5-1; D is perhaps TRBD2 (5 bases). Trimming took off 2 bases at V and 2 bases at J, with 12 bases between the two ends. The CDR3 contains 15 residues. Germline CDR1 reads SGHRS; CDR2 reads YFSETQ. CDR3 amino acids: CASSFVGEFTDTQYF. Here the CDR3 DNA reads TGCGCCAGCAGCTTTGTGGGAGAGTTCACAGATACGCAGTATTTT.

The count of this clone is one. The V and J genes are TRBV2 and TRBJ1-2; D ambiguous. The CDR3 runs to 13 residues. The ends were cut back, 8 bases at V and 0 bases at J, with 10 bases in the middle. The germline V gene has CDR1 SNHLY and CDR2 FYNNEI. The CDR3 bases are TGTGCCAGCGAGGAGCAGACTAACTATGGCTACACCTTC. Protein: CASEEQTNYGYTF.

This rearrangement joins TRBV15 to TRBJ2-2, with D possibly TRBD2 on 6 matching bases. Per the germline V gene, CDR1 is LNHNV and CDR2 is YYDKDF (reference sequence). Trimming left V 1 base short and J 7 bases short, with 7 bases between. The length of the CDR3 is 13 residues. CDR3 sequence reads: CATSRGGVGELFF. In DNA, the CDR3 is TGTGCCACCAGCAGAGGGGGGGTCGGGGAGCTGTTTTTT.

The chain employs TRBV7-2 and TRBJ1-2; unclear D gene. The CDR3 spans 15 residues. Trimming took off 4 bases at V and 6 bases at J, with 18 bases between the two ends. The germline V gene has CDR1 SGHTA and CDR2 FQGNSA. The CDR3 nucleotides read TGTGCCAGCAGCTGGGCGTGGCAGGCCGTAGATGGCTACACCTTC. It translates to CASSWAWQAVDGYTF.

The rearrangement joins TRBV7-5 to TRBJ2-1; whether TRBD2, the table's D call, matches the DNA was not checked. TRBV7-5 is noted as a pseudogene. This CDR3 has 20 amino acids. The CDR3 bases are TGTGTCAGAAGCCCCCATCGGCTCTCTCACCGCGGGAGAAGCTACAATGAGCAGTTCTTC. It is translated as CVRSPHRLSHRGRSYNEQFF.

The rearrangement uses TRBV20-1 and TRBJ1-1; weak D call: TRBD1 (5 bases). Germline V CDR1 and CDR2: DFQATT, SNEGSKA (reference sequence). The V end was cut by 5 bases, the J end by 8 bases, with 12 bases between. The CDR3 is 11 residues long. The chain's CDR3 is CSAPRQREAFF. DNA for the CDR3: TGCAGTGCTCCGCGACAGAGGGAAGCTTTCTTT.

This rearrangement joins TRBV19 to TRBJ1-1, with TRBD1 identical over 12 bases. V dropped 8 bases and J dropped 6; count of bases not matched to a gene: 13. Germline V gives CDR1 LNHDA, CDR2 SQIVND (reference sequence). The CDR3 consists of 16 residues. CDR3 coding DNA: TGTGCCAGTGCCGGGACAGGGGGCTATAAGGTCCCTGAAGCTTTCTTT. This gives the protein CASAGTGGYKVPEAFF.

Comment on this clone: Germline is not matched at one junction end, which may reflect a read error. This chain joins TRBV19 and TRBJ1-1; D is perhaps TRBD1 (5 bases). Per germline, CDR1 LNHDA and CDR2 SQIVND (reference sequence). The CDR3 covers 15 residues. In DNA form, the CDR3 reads TGTGCCAGTAGTATCGAGACAGACCTTAACAATGAAGCTTTCTTT. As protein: CASSIETDLNNEAFF.

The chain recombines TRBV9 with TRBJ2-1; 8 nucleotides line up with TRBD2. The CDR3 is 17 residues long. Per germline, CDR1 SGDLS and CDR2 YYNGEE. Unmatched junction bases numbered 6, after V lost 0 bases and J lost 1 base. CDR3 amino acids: CASSVGGSGVSYNEQFF. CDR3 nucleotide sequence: TGTGCCAGCAGCGTAGGGGGTAGCGGGGTTTCCTACAATGAGCAGTTCTTC. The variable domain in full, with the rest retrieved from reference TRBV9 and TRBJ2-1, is DSGVTQTPKHLITATGQRVTLRCSPRSGDLSVYWYQQSLDQGLQFLIQYYNGEERAKGNILERFSAQQFPDLHSELNLSSLELGDSALYFCASSVGGSGVSYNEQFFGPGTRLTVL.

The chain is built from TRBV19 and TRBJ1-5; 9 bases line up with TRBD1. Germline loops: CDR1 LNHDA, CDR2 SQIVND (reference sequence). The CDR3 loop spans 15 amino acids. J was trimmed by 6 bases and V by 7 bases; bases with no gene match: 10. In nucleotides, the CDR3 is TGTGCCAGTACCGAGGGGACAGGGTTTACTCAGCCCCAGCATTTT. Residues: CASTEGTGFTQPQHF.